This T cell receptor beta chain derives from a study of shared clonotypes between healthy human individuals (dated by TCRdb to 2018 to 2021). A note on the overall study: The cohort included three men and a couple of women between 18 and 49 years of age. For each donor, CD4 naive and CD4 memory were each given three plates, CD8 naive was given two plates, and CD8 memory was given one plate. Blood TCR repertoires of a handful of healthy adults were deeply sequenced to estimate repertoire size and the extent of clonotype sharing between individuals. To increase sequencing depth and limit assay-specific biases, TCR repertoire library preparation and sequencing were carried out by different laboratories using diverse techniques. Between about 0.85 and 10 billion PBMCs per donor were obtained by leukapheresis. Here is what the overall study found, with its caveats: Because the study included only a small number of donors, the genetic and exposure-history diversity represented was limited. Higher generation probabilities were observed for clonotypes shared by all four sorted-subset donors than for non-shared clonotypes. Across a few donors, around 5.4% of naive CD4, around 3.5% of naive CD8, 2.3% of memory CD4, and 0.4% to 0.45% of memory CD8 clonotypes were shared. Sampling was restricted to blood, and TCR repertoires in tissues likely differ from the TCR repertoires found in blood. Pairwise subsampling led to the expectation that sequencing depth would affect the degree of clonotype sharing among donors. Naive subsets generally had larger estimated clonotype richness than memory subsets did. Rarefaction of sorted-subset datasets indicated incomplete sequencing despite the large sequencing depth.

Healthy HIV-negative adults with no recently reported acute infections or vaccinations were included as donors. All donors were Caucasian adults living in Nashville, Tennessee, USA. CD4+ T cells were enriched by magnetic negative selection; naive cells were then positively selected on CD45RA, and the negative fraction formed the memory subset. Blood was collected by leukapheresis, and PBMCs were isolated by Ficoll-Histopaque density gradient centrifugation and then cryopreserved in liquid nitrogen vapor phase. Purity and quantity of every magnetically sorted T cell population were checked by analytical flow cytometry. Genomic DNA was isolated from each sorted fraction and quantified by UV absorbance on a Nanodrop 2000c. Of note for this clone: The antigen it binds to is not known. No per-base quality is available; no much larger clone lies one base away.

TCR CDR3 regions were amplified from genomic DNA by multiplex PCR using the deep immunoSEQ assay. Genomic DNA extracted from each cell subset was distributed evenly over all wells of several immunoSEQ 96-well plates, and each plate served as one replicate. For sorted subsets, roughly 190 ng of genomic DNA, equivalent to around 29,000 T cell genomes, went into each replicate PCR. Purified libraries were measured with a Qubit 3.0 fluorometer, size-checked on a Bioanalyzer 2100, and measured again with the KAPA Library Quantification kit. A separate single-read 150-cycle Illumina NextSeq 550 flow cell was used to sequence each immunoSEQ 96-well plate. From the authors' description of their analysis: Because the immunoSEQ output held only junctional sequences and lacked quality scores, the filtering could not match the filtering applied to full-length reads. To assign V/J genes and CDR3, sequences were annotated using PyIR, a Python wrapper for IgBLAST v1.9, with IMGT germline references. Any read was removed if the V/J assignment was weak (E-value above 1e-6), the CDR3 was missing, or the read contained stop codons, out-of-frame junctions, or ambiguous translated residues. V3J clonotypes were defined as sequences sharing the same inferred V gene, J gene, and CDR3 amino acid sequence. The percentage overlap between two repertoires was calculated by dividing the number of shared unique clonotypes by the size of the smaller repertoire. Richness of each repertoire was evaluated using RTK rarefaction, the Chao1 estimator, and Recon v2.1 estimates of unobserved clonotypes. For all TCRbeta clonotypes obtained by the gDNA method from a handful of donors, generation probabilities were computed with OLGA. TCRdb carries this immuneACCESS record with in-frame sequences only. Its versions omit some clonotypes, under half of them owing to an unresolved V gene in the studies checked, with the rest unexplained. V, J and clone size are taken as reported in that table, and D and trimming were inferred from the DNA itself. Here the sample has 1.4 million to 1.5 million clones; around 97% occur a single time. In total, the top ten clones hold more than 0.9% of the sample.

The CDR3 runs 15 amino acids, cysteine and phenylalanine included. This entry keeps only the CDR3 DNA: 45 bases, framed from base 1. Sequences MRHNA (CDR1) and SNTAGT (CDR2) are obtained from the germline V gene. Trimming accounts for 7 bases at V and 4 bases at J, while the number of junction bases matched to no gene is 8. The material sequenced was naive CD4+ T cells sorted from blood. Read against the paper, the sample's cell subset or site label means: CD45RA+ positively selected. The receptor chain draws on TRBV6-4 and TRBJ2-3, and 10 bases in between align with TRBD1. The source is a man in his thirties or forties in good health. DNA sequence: TGTGCCAGCACCCCTCGGACAGGGGGATCAGATACGCAGTATTTT. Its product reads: CASTPRTGGSDTQYF.